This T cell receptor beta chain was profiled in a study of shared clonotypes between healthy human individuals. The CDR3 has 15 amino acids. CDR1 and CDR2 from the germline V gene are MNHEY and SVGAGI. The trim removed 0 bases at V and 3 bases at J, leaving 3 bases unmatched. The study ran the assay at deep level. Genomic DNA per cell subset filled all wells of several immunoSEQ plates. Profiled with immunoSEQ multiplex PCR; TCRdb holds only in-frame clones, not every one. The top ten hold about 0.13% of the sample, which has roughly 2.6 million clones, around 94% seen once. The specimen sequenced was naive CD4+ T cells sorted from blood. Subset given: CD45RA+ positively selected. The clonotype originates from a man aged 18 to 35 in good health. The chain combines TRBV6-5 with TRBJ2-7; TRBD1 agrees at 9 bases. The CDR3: CASSYSRDRDYEQYF. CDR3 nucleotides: TGTGCCAGCAGTTACTCGCGGGACAGGGACTACGAGCAGTACTTC.